The rows below give T cell receptor beta chains drawn from one sample of a study of blood T cell repertoires in COVID-19. Clones were read by immunoSEQ multiplex PCR, and TCRdb kept only the in-frame ones, dropping some. The sample records around 360,000 clones, approximately 87% being singletons. What was sequenced was PBMCs or T cells enriched from blood (not recorded which). These receptor sequences come from a middle-aged man in a cohort exposed to, infected with or recovered from COVID-19 (not recorded which). Each CDR3 is given with its conserved first and last residue. A clone size is listed for some rows: how often the clone was seen (once, few, many), or a class if it is expanded.

clone_size j_call v_call cdr3_aa
- TRBJ2-7 TRBV7-9 CASSFRNSYEQYF
- TRBJ2-7 TRBV7-2 CASSYGASATYEQYF
- TRBJ1-1 TRBV5-1 CASSLEQGLIPNTEAFF
- TRBJ1-3 TRBV27 CASRRDTTGNTIYF
- TRBJ2-7 TRBV19 CASSIGGQGSYEQYF
- TRBJ1-2 TRBV30 CASNLAGGDGYTF
- TRBJ2-1 TRBV2 CASSRGDAYNEQFF
- TRBJ2-7 TRBV28 CASSPLRGLSYEQYF
- TRBJ1-5 TRBV20-1 CSASRAGTENQPQHF
- TRBJ1-2 TRBV5-6 CASSLQGAGGTHYGYTF
- TRBJ1-2 TRBV6-1 CASSDQGLGGYTF
- TRBJ2-1 TRBV28 CASSPRGGSSYNEQFF
- TRBJ1-2 TRBV29-1 CSVDGGGVGYTF
- TRBJ1-2 TRBV5-1 CASSWGTAISNYGYTF
- TRBJ1-3 TRBV12-5 CASGPGTGSNTIYF
- TRBJ2-7 TRBV5-1 CASSLDRGRTNEQYF
few TRBJ1-1 TRBV19 CASNPRGRGREAFF
- TRBJ2-3 TRBV5-1 CASSLGTVRDTQYF
few TRBJ1-1 TRBV5-4 CASSLAPDYRNTEAFF
- TRBJ2-7 TRBV21-1 CASSKPRTSGRRDEQYF
- TRBJ1-2 TRBV18 CASSLGQGINYGYTF
- TRBJ1-1 TRBV6-5 CASNTLTGSAFF
- TRBJ1-3 TRBV19 CASKITGISGNTIYF
- TRBJ2-7 TRBV20-1 CSASAQPYEQYF
once TRBJ1-6 TRBV7-2 CASSFGAGSGYNSPLHF
- TRBJ1-2 TRBV3-1/TRBV3-2 CASSQDLTFRYGYTF
- TRBJ2-7 TRBV18 CASSQGLEYEQYF
- TRBJ2-7 TRBV5-1 CASSFSTGYEQYF
- TRBJ2-7 TRBV6-5 CASSYRDRGLEQYF